This TCR beta chain derives from a study of blood T cell repertoires in COVID-19 (dated by TCRdb to 2020 to 2022). Looking at the study overall: The collaborator samples originated in the United States, Italy and Spain and spanned the acute and convalescent phases of COVID-19. The samples were drawn from two sources: the first 160 participants of the ongoing ImmuneRACE study, and fewer than 1,500 subjects contributed by 6 global collaborators. Deeply sampled blood TCRbeta repertoires from subjects exposed to, actively infected with, or recovered from COVID-19 were included in the dataset. HLA class I and class II types, where available, came from metadata supplied by the sample provider rather than from assay-based typing. The repertoires were made available in a free public database intended to serve as a resource for research on the immune response to SARS-CoV-2. The material from the prospective study consisted of cDNA or gDNA derived from T cells, B-cell-depleted T cells, or PBMCs. A de-identified subject ID, COVID-19 status, age in years and sex were almost always included in the sample metadata.

In the germline V gene, CDR1 corresponds to SGHAT and CDR2 to FQNNGV. Trimmed from V: 5 bases; trimmed from J: 3 bases; junction bases lacking a gene match: 6. The CDR3 spans 14 residues, from the cysteine through the phenylalanine. Kept here is only the CDR3 DNA, which spans 42 bases and is read in frame from base 1. The immunoSEQ Assay, a bias-controlled multiplex PCR, was used to amplify TCRbeta CDR3 regions from genomic DNA. Per the authors' processing: The number of nucleated cells in each sample was estimated by amplification of reference gene primers within the assay. To quantify the absolute abundance of each unique TCRbeta CDR3 rearrangement, sequence reads were collapsed and filtered. For each sample, productive Simpson clonality was calculated as the square root of Simpson's diversity index over productive rearrangements. This immuneACCESS table, as held by TCRdb, lists in-frame sequences with V and J called but not all clones. Of the missing ones, under half trace to an unresolved V gene in checked studies; the others have no known cause. V and J calls and clone size are given by that table; D and trimming were obtained from the DNA. Counted in this sample were some 190,000 clones; 85% to 90% of them appeared once. The ten largest clones represent 4% to 5.5% of the sample.

Details on this clone: The target of this receptor is not known. No much larger clone exists at a distance of one base, and base qualities are not known.

Broad study findings and their caveats: How much clinical and demographic metadata was included differed by source and by participant, and the metadata was provided uncurated.

Whole blood was collected in K2EDTA tubes by collaborating institutions according to the institutions' own protocols. For TCRbeta analysis, collaborators shipped samples in one of three forms: frozen whole blood, isolated PBMCs, or DNA extracted from either of those sample types. Here the chain combines TRBV11-2 and TRBJ2-5; 7 middle bases align to TRBD1. The sequenced sample consisted of peripheral blood. The sequence came from a human donor in a cohort sampled during active COVID-19. The CDR3: CASSKGTVKETQYF. At the DNA level, the sequence is TGTGCCAGCAGCAAGGGGACAGTGAAAGAGACCCAGTACTTC.